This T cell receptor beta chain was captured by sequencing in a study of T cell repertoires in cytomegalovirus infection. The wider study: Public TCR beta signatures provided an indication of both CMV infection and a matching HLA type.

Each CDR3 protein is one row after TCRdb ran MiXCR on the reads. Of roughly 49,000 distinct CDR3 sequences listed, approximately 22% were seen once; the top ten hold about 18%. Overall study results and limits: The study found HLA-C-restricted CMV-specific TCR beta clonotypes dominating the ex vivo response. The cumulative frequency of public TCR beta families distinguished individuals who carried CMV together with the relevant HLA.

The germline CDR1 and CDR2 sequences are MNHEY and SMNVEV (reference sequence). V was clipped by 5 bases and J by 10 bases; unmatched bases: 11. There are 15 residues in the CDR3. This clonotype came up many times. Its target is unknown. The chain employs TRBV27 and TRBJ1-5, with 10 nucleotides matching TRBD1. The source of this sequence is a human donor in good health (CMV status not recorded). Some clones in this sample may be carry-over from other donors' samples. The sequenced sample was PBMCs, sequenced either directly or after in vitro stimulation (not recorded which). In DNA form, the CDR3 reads TGTGCCAGCAGTGGCTCCCGGGACAGGGGTTTCCCCCAGCATTTT. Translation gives CASSGSRDRGFPQHF.